The clone carrying this T cell receptor (beta chain) was counted only a few times. The target antigen is unknown. The data were obtained in a study of cytomegalovirus exposure and HLA in healthy donors. CDR3 length equals 16 residues. Trimming at V came to 7 bases and at J to 0 bases, leaving 11 bases not matched to a gene. Study-wide results and limits: Upon later analysis, HLA-associated TCR beta chains proved more clonally expanded than other, equally common chains. TCR beta chain V- and J-gene trimming was linked, in a later analysis, to a missense variant in DCLRE1C.

The PCR ran on 60 Vbeta and 13 Jbeta primers. Repertoires were generated with immunoSEQ multiplex PCR, while TCRdb's copy carries only in-frame clones and drops some. This table holds 120,000 or so clones, roughly 78% found once. This clonotype originated in a man between 25 and 39 years old in good health and CMV-seropositive. Specimen: PBMCs. The genes are TRBV23-1 and TRBJ1-2; 7 bases map to TRBD1. TRBV23-1 is an ORF; its function is uncertain. DNA for the CDR3: TGCGCCAGCACCGTACAGGGGCCTCTAGCTAACTATGGCTACACCTTC. Translation: CASTVQGPLANYGYTF.